This T cell receptor beta chain was captured by sequencing in a study of cytomegalovirus exposure and HLA in healthy donors. Whole-study results and caveats: TRBV6-2, TRBV6-3 and other indistinguishable V segments were excluded.

Unrecorded immune exposures were likely, despite nominal health at sampling. From germline, CDR1 is SGHDT and CDR2 YYEEEE. The CDR3 length is 14 residues. Germline trimming cut 4 bases from V and 4 bases from J; bases unmatched to any gene: 6. Primers for the PCR totalled 60 Vbeta and 13 Jbeta. The data were produced by immunoSEQ multiplex PCR, yet TCRdb's version contains in-frame clones alone and is incomplete. In the table there are some 90,000 clones, under 85% of which are singletons. Concerning this clone itself: As yet, its antigen is unknown.

The receptor's source is a young man in good health and CMV-seronegative. V gene TRBV5-6 combines with J gene TRBJ2-5; 8 bases line up with TRBD1. Sequencing was carried out using PBMCs. CDR3 region: CASSRLDRVETQYF. CDR3 nucleotides: TGTGCCAGCAGCCGATTGGACAGGGTAGAGACCCAGTACTTC.